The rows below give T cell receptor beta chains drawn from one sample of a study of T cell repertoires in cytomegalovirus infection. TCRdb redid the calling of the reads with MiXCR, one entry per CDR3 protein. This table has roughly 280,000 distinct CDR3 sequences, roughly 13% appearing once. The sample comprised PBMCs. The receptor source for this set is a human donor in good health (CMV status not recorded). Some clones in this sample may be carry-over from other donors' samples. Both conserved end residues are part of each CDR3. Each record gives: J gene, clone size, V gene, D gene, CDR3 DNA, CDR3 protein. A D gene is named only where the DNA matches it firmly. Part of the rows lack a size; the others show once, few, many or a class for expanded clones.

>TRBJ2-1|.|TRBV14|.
TGTGCCAGCAGCGCCCGGGACCATAATGAGCAGTTCTTC
CASSARDHNEQFF
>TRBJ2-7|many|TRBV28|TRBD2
TGTGCCAGCAGTTCAACTAGCGGGAGCAGGTCTATGTACGAGCAGTACTTC
CASSSTSGSRSMYEQYF
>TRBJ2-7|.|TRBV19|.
TGTGCCACCTCGAGACAGACAGCCTACGAGCAGTACTTC
CATSRQTAYEQYF
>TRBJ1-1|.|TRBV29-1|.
TGCAGCGTTGAACTAGGGGGTGGGGGGGCTTTCTTT
CSVELGGGGAFF
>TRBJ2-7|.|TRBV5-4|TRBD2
TGTGCCAGCAGCCCTGAGGCTAGCGGGGGGGCCTACGAGCAGTACTTC
CASSPEASGGAYEQYF
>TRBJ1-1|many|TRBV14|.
TGTGCCAGCAGCCAAGAGTCAGAGAACACTGAAGCTTTCTTT
CASSQESENTEAFF
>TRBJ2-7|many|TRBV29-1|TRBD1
TGCAGCGTTGGGGTCCCGGGACAGGGGGTCTACGAGCAGTACTTC
CSVGVPGQGVYEQYF
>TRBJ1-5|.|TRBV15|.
TGTGCCACCAGCAGAGTCGGAAATAGCAATCAGCCCCAGCATTTT
CATSRVGNSNQPQHF
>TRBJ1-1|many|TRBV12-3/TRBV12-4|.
TGTGCCAGCAGTTTTCAAGCCCGGAACACTGAAGCTTTCTTT
CASSFQARNTEAFF
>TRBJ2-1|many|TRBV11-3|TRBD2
TGTGCCAGCAGCCACGGTCCAGCGGGGGGGCCGTACAATGAGCAGTTCTTC
CASSHGPAGGPYNEQFF